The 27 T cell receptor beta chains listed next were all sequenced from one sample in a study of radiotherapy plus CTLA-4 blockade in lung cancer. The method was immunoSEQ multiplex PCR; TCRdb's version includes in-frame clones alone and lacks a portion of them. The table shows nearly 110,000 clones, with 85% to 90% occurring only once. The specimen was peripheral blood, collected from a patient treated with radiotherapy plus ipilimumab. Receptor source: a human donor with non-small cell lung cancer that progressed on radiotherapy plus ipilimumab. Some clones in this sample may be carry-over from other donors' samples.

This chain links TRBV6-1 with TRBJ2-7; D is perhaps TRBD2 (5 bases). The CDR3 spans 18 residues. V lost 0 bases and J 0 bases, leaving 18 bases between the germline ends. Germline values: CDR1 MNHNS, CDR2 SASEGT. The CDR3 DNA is TGTGCCAGCAGTGAAGCTTCCCTCTGGCGACTATACTCCTACGAGCAGTACTTC. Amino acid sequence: CASSEASLWRLYSYEQYF.

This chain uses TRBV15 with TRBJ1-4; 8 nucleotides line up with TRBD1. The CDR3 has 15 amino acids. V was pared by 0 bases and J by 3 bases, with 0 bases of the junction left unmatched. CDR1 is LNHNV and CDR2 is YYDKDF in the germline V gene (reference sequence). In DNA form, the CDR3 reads TGTGCCACCAGCAGAGAACAGGGGGCTAATGAAAAACTGTTTTTT. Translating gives CATSREQGANEKLFF.

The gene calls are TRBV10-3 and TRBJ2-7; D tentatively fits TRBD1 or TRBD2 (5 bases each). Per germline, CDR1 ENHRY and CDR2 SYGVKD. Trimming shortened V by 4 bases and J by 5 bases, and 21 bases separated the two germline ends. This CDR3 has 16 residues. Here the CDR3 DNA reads TGTGCCATCAGTGGACTTGCGGAGAAGGGGACCCACGAGCAGTACTTC. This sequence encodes CAISGLAEKGTHEQYF.

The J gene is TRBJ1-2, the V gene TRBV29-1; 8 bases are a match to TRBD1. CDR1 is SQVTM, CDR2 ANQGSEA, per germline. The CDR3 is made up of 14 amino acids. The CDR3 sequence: CRGQVEGNNYGYTF. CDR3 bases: TGCAGGGGACAGGTAGAAGGAAATAACTATGGCTACACCTTC.

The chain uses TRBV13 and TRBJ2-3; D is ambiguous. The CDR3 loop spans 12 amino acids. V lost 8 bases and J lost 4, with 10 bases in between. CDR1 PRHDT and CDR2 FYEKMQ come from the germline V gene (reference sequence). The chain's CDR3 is CASQASADTQYF. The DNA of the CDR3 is TGTGCCAGCCAAGCTTCAGCAGATACGCAGTATTTT.

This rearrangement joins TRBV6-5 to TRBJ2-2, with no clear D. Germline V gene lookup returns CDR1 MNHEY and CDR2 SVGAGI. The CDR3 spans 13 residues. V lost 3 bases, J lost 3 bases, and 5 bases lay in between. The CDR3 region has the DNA TGTGCCAGCAGTTATGGGTACACCGGGGAGCTGTTTTTT. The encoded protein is CASSYGYTGELFF.

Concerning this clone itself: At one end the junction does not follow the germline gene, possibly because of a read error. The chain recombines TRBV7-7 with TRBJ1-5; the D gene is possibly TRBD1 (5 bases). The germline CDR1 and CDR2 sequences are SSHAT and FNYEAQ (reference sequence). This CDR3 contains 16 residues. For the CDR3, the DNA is TGTGCTAGCAGCTTAGAGGCAGGGAAGGACAATCAGCCCCAGCATTTT. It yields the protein CASSLEAGKDNQPQHF.

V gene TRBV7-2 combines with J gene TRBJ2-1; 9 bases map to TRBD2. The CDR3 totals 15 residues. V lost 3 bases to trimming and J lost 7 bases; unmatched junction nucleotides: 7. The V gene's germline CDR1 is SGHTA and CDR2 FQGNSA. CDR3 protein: CASSFSTSGINEQFF. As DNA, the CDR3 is TGTGCCAGCAGCTTTTCGACTAGCGGTATTAATGAGCAGTTCTTC. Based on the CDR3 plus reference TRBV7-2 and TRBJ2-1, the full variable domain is GAGVSQSPSNKVTEKGKDVELRCDPISGHTALYWYRQSLGQGLEFLIYFQGNSAPDKSGLPSDRFSAERTGGSVSTLTIQRTQQEDSAVYLCASSFSTSGINEQFFGPGTRLTVL.

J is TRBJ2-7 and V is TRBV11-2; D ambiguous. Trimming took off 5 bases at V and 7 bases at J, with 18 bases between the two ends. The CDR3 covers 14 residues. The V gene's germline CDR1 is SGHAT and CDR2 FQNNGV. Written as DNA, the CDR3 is TGTGCCAGCAGCCTCGGTGTTAGCAGAGTTGAGCAGTACTTC. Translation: CASSLGVSRVEQYF.

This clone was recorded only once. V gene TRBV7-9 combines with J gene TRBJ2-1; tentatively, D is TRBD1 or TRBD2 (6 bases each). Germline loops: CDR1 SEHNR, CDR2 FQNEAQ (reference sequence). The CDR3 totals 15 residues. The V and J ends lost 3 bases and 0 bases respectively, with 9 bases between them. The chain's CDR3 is CASSFGGTSYNEQFF. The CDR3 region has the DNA TGTGCCAGCAGCTTCGGGGGCACCTCCTACAATGAGCAGTTCTTC.

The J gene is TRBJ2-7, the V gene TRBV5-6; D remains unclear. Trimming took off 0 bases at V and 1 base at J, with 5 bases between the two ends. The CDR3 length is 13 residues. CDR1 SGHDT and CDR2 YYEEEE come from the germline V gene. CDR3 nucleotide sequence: TGTGCCAGCAGCTTGGAAACATCCTACGAGCAGTACTTC. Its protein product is CASSLETSYEQYF.

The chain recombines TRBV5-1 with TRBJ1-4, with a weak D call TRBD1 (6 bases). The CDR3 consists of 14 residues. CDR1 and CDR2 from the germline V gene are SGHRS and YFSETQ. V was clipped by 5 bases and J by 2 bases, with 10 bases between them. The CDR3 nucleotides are TGCGCCAGCAGAGGGGGTGCTACTAATGAAAAACTGTTTTTT. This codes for CASRGGATNEKLFF.

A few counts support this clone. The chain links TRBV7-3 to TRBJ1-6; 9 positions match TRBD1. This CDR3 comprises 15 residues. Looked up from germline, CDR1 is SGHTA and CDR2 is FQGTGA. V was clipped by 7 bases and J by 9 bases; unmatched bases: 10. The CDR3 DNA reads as TGTGCCAGCACCGAATTTCCGGGACAGGGTTCACCCCTCCACTTT. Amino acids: CASTEFPGQGSPLHF.

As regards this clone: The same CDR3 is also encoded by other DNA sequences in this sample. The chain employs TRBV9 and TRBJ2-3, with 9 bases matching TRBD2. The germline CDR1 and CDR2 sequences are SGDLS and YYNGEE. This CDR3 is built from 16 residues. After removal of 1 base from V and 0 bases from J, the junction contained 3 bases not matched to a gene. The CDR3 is CASSVTLAGSTDTQYF. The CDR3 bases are TGTGCCAGCAGCGTAACTCTAGCGGGGAGCACAGATACGCAGTATTTT.

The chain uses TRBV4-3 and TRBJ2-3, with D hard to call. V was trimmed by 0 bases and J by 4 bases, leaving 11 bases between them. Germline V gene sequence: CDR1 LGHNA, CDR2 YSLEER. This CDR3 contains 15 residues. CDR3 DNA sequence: TGCGCCAGCAGCCAAGACCCGGGTCGACCAGATACGCAGTATTTT. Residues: CASSQDPGRPDTQYF.

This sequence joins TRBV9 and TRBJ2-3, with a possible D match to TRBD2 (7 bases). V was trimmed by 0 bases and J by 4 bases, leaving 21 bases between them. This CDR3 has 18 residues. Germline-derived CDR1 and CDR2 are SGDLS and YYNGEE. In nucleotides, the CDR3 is TGTGCCAGCAGCGTAGTTGGAGGTCGGGGGGCGCGTGCAGATACGCAGTATTTT. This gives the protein CASSVVGGRGARADTQYF.

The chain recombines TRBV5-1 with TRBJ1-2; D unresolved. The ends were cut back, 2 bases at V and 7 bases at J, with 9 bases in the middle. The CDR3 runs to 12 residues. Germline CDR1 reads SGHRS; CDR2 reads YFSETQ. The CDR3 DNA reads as TGCGCCAGCAGCTTCAACGCAGGTGGCTACACCTTC. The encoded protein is CASSFNAGGYTF. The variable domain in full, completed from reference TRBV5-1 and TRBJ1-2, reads KAGVTQTPRYLIKTRGQQVTLSCSPISGHRSVSWYQQTPGQGLQFLFEYFSETQRNKGNFPGRFSGRQFSNSRSEMNVSTLELGDSALYLCASSFNAGGYTFGSGTRLTVV.

The CDR3 loop reads CASSSTGDRNQPQHF. DNA for the CDR3: TGTGCCAGCAGTTCAACAGGGGATCGGAATCAGCCCCAGCATTTT. The chain joins TRBV6-5 to TRBJ1-5, with 7 bases fitting TRBD1. With V trimmed by 4 bases and J by 4 bases, 7 bases remained unmatched. CDR1 and CDR2 (germline): MNHEY, SVGAGI. The CDR3 runs to 15 residues.

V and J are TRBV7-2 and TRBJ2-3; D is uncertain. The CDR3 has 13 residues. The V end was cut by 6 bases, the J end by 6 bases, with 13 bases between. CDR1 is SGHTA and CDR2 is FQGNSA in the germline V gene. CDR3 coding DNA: TGTGCCAGCAGTCCCCAGGTTTCGGATACGCAGTATTTT. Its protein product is CASSPQVSDTQYF.

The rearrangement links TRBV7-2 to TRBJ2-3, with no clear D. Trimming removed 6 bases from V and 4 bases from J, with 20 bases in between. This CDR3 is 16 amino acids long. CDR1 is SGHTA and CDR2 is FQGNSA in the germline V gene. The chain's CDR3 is CASSPPGRVAADTQYF. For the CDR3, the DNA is TGTGCCAGCAGTCCTCCCGGGCGAGTAGCCGCAGATACGCAGTATTTT. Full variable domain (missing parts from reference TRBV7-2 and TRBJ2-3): GAGVSQSPSNKVTEKGKDVELRCDPISGHTALYWYRQSLGQGLEFLIYFQGNSAPDKSGLPSDRFSAERTGGSVSTLTIQRTQQEDSAVYLCASSPPGRVAADTQYFGPGTRLTVL.

The CDR3 reads CASSPNSAYGYTF. The CDR3 DNA follows: TGTGCCAGCAGCCCAAACTCCGCCTATGGCTACACCTTC. The V call is TRBV28, the J call TRBJ1-2; the D is unclear. V was pared by 6 bases and J by 4 bases, with 12 bases between. CDR3 size: 13 residues. The germline V gene has CDR1 MDHEN and CDR2 SYDVKM.

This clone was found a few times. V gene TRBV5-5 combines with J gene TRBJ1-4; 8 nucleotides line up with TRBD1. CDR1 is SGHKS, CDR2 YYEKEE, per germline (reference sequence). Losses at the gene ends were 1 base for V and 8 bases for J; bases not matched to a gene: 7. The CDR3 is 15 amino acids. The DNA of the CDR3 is TGTGCCAGCAGCTTGTGGACAGGGCTAAAGGAAAAACTGTTTTTT. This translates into CASSLWTGLKEKLFF.

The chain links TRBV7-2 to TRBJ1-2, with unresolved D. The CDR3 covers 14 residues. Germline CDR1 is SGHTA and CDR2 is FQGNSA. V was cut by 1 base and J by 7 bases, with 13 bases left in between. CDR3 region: CASSLVTGRGGYTF. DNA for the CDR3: TGTGCCAGCAGCTTAGTCACGGGGAGAGGTGGCTACACCTTC.

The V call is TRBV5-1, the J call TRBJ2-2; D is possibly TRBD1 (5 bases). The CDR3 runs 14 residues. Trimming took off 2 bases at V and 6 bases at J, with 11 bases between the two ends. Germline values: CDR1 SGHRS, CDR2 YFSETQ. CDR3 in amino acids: CASSLRMGPGELFF. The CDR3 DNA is TGCGCCAGCAGCTTAAGGATGGGGCCCGGGGAGCTGTTTTTT.

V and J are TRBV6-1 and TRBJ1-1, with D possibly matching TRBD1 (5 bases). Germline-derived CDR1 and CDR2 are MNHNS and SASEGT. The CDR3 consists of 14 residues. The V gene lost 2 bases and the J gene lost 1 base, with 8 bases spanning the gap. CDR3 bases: TGTGCCAGCAGTGAACGAGGGGAGAACACTGAAGCTTTCTTT. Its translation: CASSERGENTEAFF.

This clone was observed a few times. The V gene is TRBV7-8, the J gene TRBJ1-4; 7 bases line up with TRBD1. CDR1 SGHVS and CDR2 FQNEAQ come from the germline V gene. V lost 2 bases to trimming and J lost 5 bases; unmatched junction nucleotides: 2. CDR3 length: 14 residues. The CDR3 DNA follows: TGTGCCAGCAGCTTACAGGGGGGGAATGAAAAACTGTTTTTT. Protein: CASSLQGGNEKLFF.

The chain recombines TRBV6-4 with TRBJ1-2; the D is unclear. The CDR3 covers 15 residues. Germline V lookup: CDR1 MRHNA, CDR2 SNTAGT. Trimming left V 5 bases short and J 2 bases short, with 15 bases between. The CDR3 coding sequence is TGTGCCAGCAGTCCCGACGGATTTGTAAACTATGGCTACACCTTC. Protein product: CASSPDGFVNYGYTF.